This record concerns one TCR beta chain sequence. This entry is derived from a study of blood T cell repertoires in COVID-19. Study in general: PBMCs, B-cell-depleted T cells, or T cells were the source of the cDNA or gDNA that made up the material.

The CDR3 has 12 residues. V was trimmed by 7 bases and J by 1 base, leaving 5 bases between them. TCRdb keeps only in-frame clones here, not all; method: immunoSEQ multiplex PCR. The table has 270,000 or so clones, roughly 84% seen once; the top ten hold about 1.6%. The chain employs TRBV12-3 or TRBV12-4 and TRBJ1-5; no reliable D call. Material: peripheral blood. The receptor was isolated from a human donor with COVID-19, enrolled during active disease. The donor label of this sample is uncertain. CDR3: CASNLSNQPQHF. The CDR3 DNA reads as TGTGCCAGCAATCTAAGCAATCAGCCCCAGCATTTT.